This TCR beta chain was captured in a study of blood T cell repertoires in COVID-19. Background on the study: Collection of acute and convalescent COVID-19 samples took place in the United States, Italy and Spain.

Germline V gene lookup returns CDR1 SGHNT and CDR2 YYREEE (reference sequence). V gave up 2 bases and J gave up 4 bases, with 13 bases separating them. The CDR3 has 14 residues. The method was immunoSEQ multiplex PCR; TCRdb's version includes in-frame clones alone and lacks a portion of them. The data show under 200,000 clones, with roughly 83% seen just once and 5.6% held by the top ten. V gene TRBV5-4 combines with J gene TRBJ2-7; D is possibly TRBD2 (7 bases). The sequenced material came from PBMCs or T cells enriched from blood (not recorded which). This clonotype was sampled from a man aged 40-49 years with acute COVID-19. The CDR3 DNA is TGTGCCAGCAGCTTTGGGGGGGCCCAATACGAGCAGTACTTC. Amino acid sequence: CASSFGGAQYEQYF.